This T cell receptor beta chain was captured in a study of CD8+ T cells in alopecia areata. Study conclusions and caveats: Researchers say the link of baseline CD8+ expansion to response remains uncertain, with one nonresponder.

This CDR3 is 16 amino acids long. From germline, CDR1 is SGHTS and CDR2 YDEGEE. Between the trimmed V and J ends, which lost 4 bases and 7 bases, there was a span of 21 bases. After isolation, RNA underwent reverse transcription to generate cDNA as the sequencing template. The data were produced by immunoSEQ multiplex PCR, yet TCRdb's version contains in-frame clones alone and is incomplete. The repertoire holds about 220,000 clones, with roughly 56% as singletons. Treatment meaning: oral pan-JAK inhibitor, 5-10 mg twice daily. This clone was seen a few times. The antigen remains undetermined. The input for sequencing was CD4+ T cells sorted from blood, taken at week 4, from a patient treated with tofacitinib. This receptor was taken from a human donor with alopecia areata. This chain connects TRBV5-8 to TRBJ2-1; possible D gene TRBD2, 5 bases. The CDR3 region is CASSPREGVPVNEQFF. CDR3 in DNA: TGTGCCAGCAGCCCTCGTGAGGGAGTACCGGTAAATGAGCAGTTCTTC.